The 27 T cell receptor beta chains presented below share a single source sample, sequenced in a study of beta chain features in type 1 diabetes. The entirety of the isolated RNA underwent reverse transcription, so expressed TCRB transcripts were sequenced. The table came from immunoSEQ multiplex PCR; TCRdb's copy has only in-frame clones and leaves some out. Of 350,000 to 450,000 clones in the sample, more than 13% were seen once. Sequencing used naive CD4+ T cells from blood. The receptors were sampled from a woman aged 18 to 35 in good health.

The V and J genes are TRBV10-2 and TRBJ2-7; D is ambiguous. Per the germline V gene, CDR1 is WSHSY and CDR2 is SAAADI. The CDR3 extends over 12 amino acids. V was trimmed by 8 bases and J by 0 bases, leaving 8 bases between them. The CDR3 nucleotides are TGCGCCAGCCTTTCGAGCTCCTACGAGCAGTACTTC. Protein product: CASLSSSYEQYF.

This clone has more than one count but fewer than ten. The V gene is TRBV23-1, the J gene TRBJ2-7; D is undetermined. TRBV23-1 belongs to the ORF category, with a function that is uncertain. Trimming removed 0 bases from V and 9 bases from J, with 12 bases in between. The CDR3 loop spans 13 amino acids. The CDR3 loop reads CASSQSGKRGQYF. CDR3 bases: TGCGCCAGCAGTCAATCAGGCAAACGAGGGCAGTACTTC.

V and J are TRBV7-9 and TRBJ2-1; 10 bases agree with TRBD2. With 4 bases clipped from V and 9 bases from J, the junction kept 15 bases outside the gene matches. Germline-derived CDR1 and CDR2 are SEHNR and FQNEAQ (reference sequence). The CDR3 spans 17 residues. The CDR3 nucleotides read TGTGCCAGCAGCTCGCGCCCCGGGACTAGCGTTATCGGTGAGCAGTTCTTC. This sequence encodes CASSSRPGTSVIGEQFF. Variable domain in full (rest from reference TRBV7-9 and TRBJ2-1): DTGVSQNPRHKITKRGQNVTFRCDPISEHNRLYWYRQTLGQGPEFLTYFQNEAQLEKSRLLSDRFSAERPKGSFSTLEIQRTEQGDSAMYLCASSSRPGTSVIGEQFFGPGTRLTVL.

There are a few counts of this clone. The chain links TRBV7-2 to TRBJ1-1, with a weak D call TRBD1 (6 bases). The V and J ends lost 5 bases and 8 bases respectively, with 9 bases between them. Germline-derived CDR1 and CDR2 are SGHTA and FQGNSA. This CDR3 spans 11 amino acids. The CDR3 DNA follows: TGTGCCAGCAGCCCCGGACAGGAAGCTTTCTTT. Amino acid sequence: CASSPGQEAFF.

This clone has just a few counts. V usage is TRBV2 and J usage is TRBJ2-7; D perhaps matches TRBD1 (6 bases). The CDR3 has 14 amino acids. Trimming removed 4 bases from V and 0 bases from J, with 10 bases in between. Germline V gene sequence: CDR1 SNHLY, CDR2 FYNNEI. Here the CDR3 reads CASSVQGGSYEQYF. The CDR3 nucleotides are TGTGCCAGCAGTGTCCAAGGGGGCTCCTACGAGCAGTACTTC.

This clone turned up a few times. The chain links TRBV7-9 to TRBJ2-7, with D possibly being TRBD1 (6 bases). CDR1 and CDR2 (germline): SEHNR, FQNEAQ (reference sequence). This CDR3 contains 12 residues. V lost 2 bases, J lost 11 bases, and 13 bases lay in between. CDR3 protein: CASSLSPGQEYF. For the CDR3, the DNA is TGTGCCAGCAGCTTATCTCCGGGACAAGAGTACTTC.

This clone appeared a few times. V usage is TRBV29-1 and J usage is TRBJ2-3; D is uncertain. CDR1 SQVTM and CDR2 ANQGSEA come from the germline V gene. Between the trimmed V and J ends, which lost 5 bases and 5 bases, there was a span of 5 bases. This CDR3 is 10 amino acids long. In nucleotides, the CDR3 is TGCAGCGTTAACGGAGATACGCAGTATTTT. Translated, it gives CSVNGDTQYF.

In this sample, this clone turned up a few times. The V gene is TRBV18, the J gene TRBJ2-2; TRBD1 aligns across 8 bases. In germline, CDR1 is KGHSH, CDR2 LQKENI. The CDR3 covers 15 residues. Losses at the gene ends were 6 bases for V and 4 bases for J; bases not matched to a gene: 7. CDR3 in amino acids: CASSDRGQVTGELFF. CDR3 coding DNA: TGTGCCAGCTCCGACAGGGGACAGGTCACCGGGGAGCTGTTTTTT.

This clone came up a few times. The rearrangement links TRBV15 to TRBJ2-7; D gene ambiguous. CDR1 is LNHNV and CDR2 is YYDKDF in the germline V gene (reference sequence). With 0 bases removed from V and 2 bases from J, the gap between germline ends came to 14 bases. The CDR3 is 16 amino acids. CDR3 nucleotides: TGTGCCACCAGCAGAGATACCCCCAGTGTGGCCTACGAGCAGTACTTC. Residues: CATSRDTPSVAYEQYF.

This chain uses TRBV30 with TRBJ2-5; TRBD2 agrees at 7 bases. The junction had 8 bases not matched to a gene; V was cut back by 2 bases and J by 5 bases. CDR3 length: 14 amino acids. Germline-derived CDR1 and CDR2 are GTSNPN and SVGIG (reference sequence). The CDR3 region is CAWSLGVGGETQYF. CDR3 nucleotide sequence: TGTGCCTGGAGTTTGGGAGTGGGGGGGGAGACCCAGTACTTC. Supplemented by reference TRBV30 and TRBJ2-5, the full variable domain reads SQTIHQWPATLVQPVGSPLSLECTVEGTSNPNLYWYRQAAGRGLQLLFYSVGIGQISSEVPQNLSASRPQDRQFILSSKKLLLSDSGFYLCAWSLGVGGETQYFGPGTRLLVL.

This clone was counted a few times. The chain is built from TRBV10-3 and TRBJ1-1; TRBD1 might be the D (5 bases). Germline CDR1 is ENHRY and CDR2 is SYGVKD. Trimming stripped 5 bases from V and 0 bases from J, with 7 bases between. The CDR3 is 13 residues long. The CDR3 region has the DNA TGTGCCATCAGTCGACAGATGAACACTGAAGCTTTCTTT. Protein sequence: CAISRQMNTEAFF.

This clone appeared a few times. The chain uses TRBV7-9 and TRBJ2-1, with D possibly matching TRBD2 (5 bases). Trimming pared 1 base from V and 0 bases from J, leaving 10 bases between. The CDR3 has 16 residues. CDR1 is SEHNR and CDR2 is FQNEAQ in the germline V gene (reference sequence). The CDR3, as DNA: TGTGCCAGCAGCTTAGTAGCGTCGAGCTCCTACAATGAGCAGTTCTTC. Translating gives CASSLVASSSYNEQFF. The full variable domain, rest sourced from reference TRBV7-9 and TRBJ2-1, is DTGVSQNPRHKITKRGQNVTFRCDPISEHNRLYWYRQTLGQGPEFLTYFQNEAQLEKSRLLSDRFSAERPKGSFSTLEIQRTEQGDSAMYLCASSLVASSSYNEQFFGPGTRLTVL.

V is TRBV6-5 and J is TRBJ2-5; TRBD1 aligns across 9 bases. Trimming cost V 8 bases and J 6 bases; bases outside gene matches: 13. Looked up from germline, CDR1 is MNHEY and CDR2 is SVGAGI. This CDR3 has 15 residues. CDR3 protein: CASRIDRDRVKTQYF. In nucleotides, the CDR3 is TGTGCCAGCCGTATAGACCGGGACAGGGTGAAGACCCAGTACTTC.

This clone came up a few times. This sequence joins TRBV18 and TRBJ2-5, with TRBD2 matching 11 bases. The CDR3 spans 15 residues. CDR1 and CDR2 from the germline V gene are KGHSH and LQKENI. V dropped 5 bases and J dropped 2; count of bases not matched to a gene: 4. CDR3 loop: CASSARTSGQETQYF. CDR3 coding DNA: TGTGCCAGCTCAGCGAGGACTAGCGGGCAAGAGACCCAGTACTTC.

As DNA, the CDR3 is TGTGCCACGCGGGGCTTTGAGGGTGAAGCTTTCTTT. Residues: CATRGFEGEAFF. V is TRBV10-3 and J is TRBJ1-1, with D maybe TRBD1 (5 bases). This CDR3 spans 12 amino acids. The V end lost 10 bases, the J end lost 7 bases, and 16 bases lay between the germline ends. The germline gives CDR1 ENHRY, CDR2 SYGVKD.

In this sample, this clone turned up a few times. The rearrangement joins TRBV6-4 to TRBJ2-2, with D tentatively TRBD1 (7 bases). Germline values: CDR1 MRHNA, CDR2 SNTAGT. The CDR3 is made up of 15 amino acids. The V gene lost 6 bases and the J gene lost 7 bases, with 18 bases spanning the gap. Here the CDR3 DNA reads TGTGCCAGCAGGACGACAGGGACTGGGGACGGGGAGCTGTTTTTT. Translating gives CASRTTGTGDGELFF.

This chain joins TRBV5-4 and TRBJ1-5, with 10 bases lining up with TRBD1. CDR3 length equals 14 residues. CDR1 SGHNT and CDR2 YYREEE come from the germline V gene (reference sequence). After removal of 5 bases from V and 5 bases from J, the junction contained 4 bases not matched to a gene. CDR3 protein: CASRGGTGDQPQHF. Written as DNA, the CDR3 is TGTGCCAGCAGGGGTGGGACAGGGGATCAGCCCCAGCATTTT.

This clone was seen a few times. The chain is built from TRBV7-9 and TRBJ2-1; 9 positions agree with TRBD2. Per germline, CDR1 SEHNR and CDR2 FQNEAQ (reference sequence). The ends lost 4 bases at V and 1 base at J; junction bases unmatched: 5. This CDR3 is 16 amino acids long. Here the CDR3 reads CASSSIAGASYNEQFF. Here the CDR3 DNA reads TGTGCCAGCAGCTCGATAGCGGGAGCTTCCTACAATGAGCAGTTCTTC.

In this sample, this clone turned up a few times. The chain has TRBV4-1 and TRBJ2-7, with 12 bases identical to TRBD1. The CDR3 covers 15 residues. Germline assignment: CDR1 MGHRA and CDR2 YSYEKL. V lost 4 bases, J lost 4 bases, and 5 bases stayed unmatched. Written as DNA, the CDR3 is TGCGCCAGCAGCCGGGGGACAGGGGGCGCGTACGAGCAGTACTTC. Its translation: CASSRGTGGAYEQYF.

V and J are TRBV28 and TRBJ2-7; TRBD1 aligns across 9 bases. V shed 6 bases and J 2 bases; nucleotides not matched to a gene: 8. The CDR3 is made up of 15 amino acids. From germline, CDR1 is MDHEN and CDR2 SYDVKM. The chain's CDR3 is CASRLRGQGAYEQYF. The CDR3, as DNA: TGTGCCAGCAGACTTCGGGGACAGGGAGCCTACGAGCAGTACTTC.

This clone came up a few times. The V and J genes are TRBV7-6 and TRBJ2-1; D perhaps matches TRBD2 (6 bases). The CDR3 is 16 residues long. Trimming removed 2 bases at V and 1 base at J, with 12 bases between. Looked up from germline, CDR1 is SGHVS and CDR2 is FNYEAQ. CDR3 DNA sequence: TGTGCCAGCAGCTTACCACCGGCGGGATCCTACAATGAGCAGTTCTTC. Its protein is CASSLPPAGSYNEQFF.

This clone was seen a handful of times. This chain connects TRBV9 to TRBJ1-2; weak D call: TRBD1 (6 bases). The CDR3 length is 13 residues. Germline lookup yields CDR1 SGDLS and CDR2 YYNGEE. Trimming took 3 bases from V and 5 from J, leaving 11 bases between them. The CDR3 DNA reads TGTGCCAGCAGCGCCCAACAGGGTTATGGCTACACCTTC. Its translation: CASSAQQGYGYTF. Full variable domain (outside the CDR3, taken from reference TRBV9 and TRBJ1-2): DSGVTQTPKHLITATGQRVTLRCSPRSGDLSVYWYQQSLDQGLQFLIQYYNGEERAKGNILERFSAQQFPDLHSELNLSSLELGDSALYFCASSAQQGYGYTFGSGTRLTVV.

The rearrangement uses TRBV9 and TRBJ2-3; TRBD2 matches 10 bases. With V trimmed by 3 bases and J by 5 bases, 9 bases remained unmatched. This CDR3 is built from 16 residues. CDR1 SGDLS and CDR2 YYNGEE come from the germline V gene. The DNA of the CDR3 is TGTGCCAGCAGCGCAAGGAGAGCGGGAGGGGTAGATACGCAGTATTTT. As protein: CASSARRAGGVDTQYF.

This chain uses TRBV4-3 with TRBJ2-5, with D maybe TRBD2 (6 bases). The CDR3 extends over 15 amino acids. Trimming pared 1 base from V and 2 bases from J, leaving 11 bases between. CDR1 is LGHNA, CDR2 YSLEER, per germline. The CDR3: CASSQGPGLQETQYF. The CDR3 nucleotides are TGCGCCAGCAGCCAAGGTCCGGGACTTCAAGAGACCCAGTACTTC.

The sample holds a few counts of this clone. The chain carries TRBV5-1 and TRBJ2-3; 8 bases are shared with TRBD1. The V gene end was trimmed by 7 bases and the J gene end by 4 bases; junction bases not matched to a gene: 14. Germline values: CDR1 SGHRS, CDR2 YFSETQ. CDR3 length equals 16 residues. CDR3 region: CASSQMAGGGSDTQYF. CDR3 in DNA: TGCGCCAGCTCCCAAATGGCAGGGGGCGGATCAGATACGCAGTATTTT.

CDR3: CASSTGQGNTEAFF. CDR3 nucleotides: TGCGCCAGCAGCACAGGACAGGGCAACACTGAAGCTTTCTTT. The chain recombines TRBV5-1 with TRBJ1-1, with 8 nucleotides matching TRBD1. Unmatched junction bases numbered 4, after V lost 4 bases and J lost 2 bases. Germline CDR1 is SGHRS and CDR2 is YFSETQ. The CDR3 loop spans 14 amino acids.

This clone was seen only a few times. The V and J genes are TRBV7-2 and TRBJ2-3; the D is unclear. CDR3 length: 15 amino acids. Trimming took off 1 base at V and 0 bases at J, with 8 bases between the two ends. Germline values: CDR1 SGHTA, CDR2 FQGNSA. The CDR3 spells CASSLDPASTDTQYF. CDR3 coding DNA: TGTGCCAGCAGCTTAGACCCAGCGAGCACAGATACGCAGTATTTT.